This T cell receptor beta chain came from a study of CD8+CD57+ T cells in acquired aplastic anemia. Study as a whole: An average of roughly 2.9 ug of DNA was obtained from sorted CD4+ and CD8+ cells. The study, taken as a whole, reports: Patients and controls shared 25 to 30 CD8+ CDR3 sequences.

Per the germline V gene, CDR1 is LGHDT and CDR2 is YNNKEL (reference sequence). Trimming took 0 bases from V and 3 from J, leaving 11 bases between them. There are 16 residues in the CDR3. TCR beta VDJ and CDR3 were profiled, and genomic DNA was the template. TCRdb passed the reads through MiXCR, listing each CDR3 protein once. The sample yields 150,000 to 200,000 distinct CDR3 sequences, roughly 50% seen once. This clonotype was seen a few times. The antigen is unknown. For sequencing, patients were chosen who had shown expansion of CD8+CD57+ cells by flow cytometry. Severe acquired aplastic anemia was the diagnosis recorded for all patients. There was no therapy given to any patient before the blood sampling took place.

The chain combines TRBV3-1 with TRBJ2-2; the D is unclear. Sequencing was carried out using sorted CD4+, CD8+, or CD8+CD57+ T cells (not recorded which) from PBMCs. This sequence originates from a human donor with aplastic anemia. CDR3 in DNA: TGTGCCAGCAGCCAAGATCAAGGGAAGTACACCGGGGAGCTGTTTTTT. It specifies CASSQDQGKYTGELFF.